A selection of T cell receptor beta chains follows, all from one sample in a study of monozygotic twins with inflammatory bowel disease. TCRdb re-analyzed the 5' RACE reads; it lists each CDR3 protein once, without DNA. This table holds approximately 120,000 distinct CDR3 sequences. Sequences were obtained from blood. Receptors were obtained from a human donor with ulcerative colitis or Crohn's disease, or a healthy co-twin of an affected twin (not recorded which). Each CDR3 is given with its conserved first and last residue.

V gene: TRBV2; J gene: TRBJ2-1; CDR3 protein: CAVFGFSQTNNEQFF
V gene: TRBV20-1; J gene: TRBJ2-3; CDR3 protein: CSAGLVLSSTDTQYF
V gene: TRBV27; J gene: TRBJ1-2; CDR3 protein: CASSLRSRGGYTF
V gene: TRBV6-6; J gene: TRBJ1-3; CDR3 protein: CASSLGGDTIYF
V gene: TRBV7-6; J gene: TRBJ2-1; CDR3 protein: CASSLSSGIGIEGQFF
V gene: TRBV11-3; J gene: TRBJ2-1; CDR3 protein: CASSSKGQRGNEQFF
V gene: TRBV5-1; J gene: TRBJ2-3; CDR3 protein: CASSLAPVSGDTQYF
V gene: TRBV12-3/TRBV12-4; J gene: TRBJ2-5; CDR3 protein: CASSLAGGTQYF
V gene: TRBV12-3/TRBV12-4; J gene: TRBJ2-7; CDR3 protein: CASRGRRYEQYF
V gene: TRBV6-1; J gene: TRBJ1-5; CDR3 protein: CATTRRAHGNQPQHF
V gene: TRBV20-1; J gene: TRBJ2-1; CDR3 protein: CSASSATSSYNEQFF
V gene: TRBV5-5; J gene: TRBJ1-1; CDR3 protein: CASSADSPMNTEAFF
V gene: TRBV28; J gene: TRBJ1-5; CDR3 protein: CASSMGQHNQPQHF
V gene: TRBV12-3/TRBV12-4; J gene: TRBJ2-2; CDR3 protein: CASSLTQQSGELFF
V gene: TRBV6-1; J gene: TRBJ2-1; CDR3 protein: CASSRRGQNYNEQFF
V gene: TRBV19; J gene: TRBJ1-4; CDR3 protein: CASDNSRDRGLELFF
V gene: TRBV28; J gene: TRBJ2-7; CDR3 protein: CASSPPGQGDEQQYF
V gene: TRBV11-2; J gene: TRBJ2-7; CDR3 protein: CASREDYEQYF
V gene: TRBV3-1; J gene: TRBJ2-1; CDR3 protein: CASSPNSGGADEQFF
V gene: TRBV7-2; J gene: TRBJ2-1; CDR3 protein: CASSLATSGSGEQFF
V gene: TRBV3-1; J gene: TRBJ2-2; CDR3 protein: CASSPETGTNTGELFF
V gene: TRBV7-9; J gene: TRBJ2-7; CDR3 protein: CASSKSNRVEQYF
V gene: TRBV12-3/TRBV12-4; J gene: TRBJ1-5; CDR3 protein: CASSLAGVEWSQHF
V gene: TRBV20-1; J gene: TRBJ2-2; CDR3 protein: CSAVRTLNTGELFF
V gene: TRBV15; J gene: TRBJ1-2; CDR3 protein: CATSRRDSPLAGGYTF
V gene: TRBV6-1; J gene: TRBJ1-1; CDR3 protein: CASSEPPQTGFKTEAFF
V gene: TRBV28; J gene: TRBJ2-7; CDR3 protein: CASSVPGIWEQYF
V gene: TRBV6-2/TRBV6-3; J gene: TRBJ2-7; CDR3 protein: CASRSPWEAHYYEQYF
V gene: TRBV12-3/TRBV12-4; J gene: TRBJ1-3; CDR3 protein: CASSLELDMTGGAGNTIYF
V gene: TRBV7-2; J gene: TRBJ1-2; CDR3 protein: CASSPIGQGGASYGYTF
V gene: TRBV28; J gene: TRBJ2-5; CDR3 protein: CASRKDPGTRGETQYF
V gene: TRBV12-3/TRBV12-4; J gene: TRBJ2-2; CDR3 protein: CASSLVRGAGLPNTGELFF
V gene: TRBV11-2; J gene: TRBJ2-5; CDR3 protein: CASSAQRETQYF
V gene: TRBV27; J gene: TRBJ1-4; CDR3 protein: CASSPRGATNEKLFF
V gene: TRBV11-2; J gene: TRBJ2-7; CDR3 protein: CASSPPGTGIYEQYF
V gene: TRBV20-1; J gene: TRBJ2-1; CDR3 protein: CRLADYNEQFF
V gene: TRBV20-1; J gene: TRBJ1-5; CDR3 protein: CSARVSGRGNQPQHF
V gene: TRBV7-3; J gene: TRBJ1-1; CDR3 protein: CASSFYEDTEAFF
V gene: TRBV6-2/TRBV6-3; J gene: TRBJ2-2; CDR3 protein: CASSYHDTGELFF
V gene: TRBV5-1; J gene: TRBJ2-1; CDR3 protein: CASSGDRGLSYNEQFF
V gene: TRBV25-1; J gene: TRBJ2-1; CDR3 protein: CASSDTGKRSYNEQFF
V gene: TRBV4-3; J gene: TRBJ2-1; CDR3 protein: CASSQDWGGRLGQQFF